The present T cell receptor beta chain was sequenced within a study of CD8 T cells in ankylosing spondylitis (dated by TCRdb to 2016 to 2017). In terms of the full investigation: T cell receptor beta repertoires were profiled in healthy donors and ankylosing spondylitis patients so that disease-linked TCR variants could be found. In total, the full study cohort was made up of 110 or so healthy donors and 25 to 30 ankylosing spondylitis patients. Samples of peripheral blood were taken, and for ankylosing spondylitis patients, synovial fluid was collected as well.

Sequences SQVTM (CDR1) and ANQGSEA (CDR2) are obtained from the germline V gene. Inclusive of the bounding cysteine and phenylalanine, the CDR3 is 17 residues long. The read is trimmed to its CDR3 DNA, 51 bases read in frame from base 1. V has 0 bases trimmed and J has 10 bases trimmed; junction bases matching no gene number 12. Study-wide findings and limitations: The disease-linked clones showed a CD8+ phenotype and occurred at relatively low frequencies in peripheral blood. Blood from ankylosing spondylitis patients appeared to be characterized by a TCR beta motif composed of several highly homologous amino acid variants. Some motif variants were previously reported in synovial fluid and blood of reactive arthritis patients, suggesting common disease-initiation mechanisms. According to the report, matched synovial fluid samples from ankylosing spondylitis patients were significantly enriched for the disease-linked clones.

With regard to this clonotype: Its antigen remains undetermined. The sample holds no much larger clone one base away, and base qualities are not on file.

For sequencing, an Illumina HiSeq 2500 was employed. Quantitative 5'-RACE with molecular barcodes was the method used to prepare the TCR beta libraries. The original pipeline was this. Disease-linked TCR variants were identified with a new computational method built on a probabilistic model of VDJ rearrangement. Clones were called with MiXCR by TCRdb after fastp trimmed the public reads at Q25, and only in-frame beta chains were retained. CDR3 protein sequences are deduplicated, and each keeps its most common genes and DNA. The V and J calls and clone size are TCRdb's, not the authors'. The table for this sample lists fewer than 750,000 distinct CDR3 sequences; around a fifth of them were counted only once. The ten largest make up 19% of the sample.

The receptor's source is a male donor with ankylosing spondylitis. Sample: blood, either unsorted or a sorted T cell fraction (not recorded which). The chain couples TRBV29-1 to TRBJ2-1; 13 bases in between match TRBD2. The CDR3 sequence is CSVEDIRGLAGVLEQFF. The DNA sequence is TGCAGCGTTGAAGATATCCGAGGACTAGCGGGAGTTTTAGAGCAGTTCTTC.